Included here is one T cell receptor beta chain sequence, with context. This entry is derived from a study of cytomegalovirus exposure and HLA in healthy donors. This CDR3 is 14 amino acids long. In germline, CDR1 is MNHEY, CDR2 SMNVEV (reference sequence). With 6 bases clipped from V and 9 bases from J, the junction kept 10 bases outside the gene matches. This PCR relied on a set of 60 Vbeta primers and 13 Jbeta primers. Clones were read by immunoSEQ multiplex PCR, and TCRdb kept only the in-frame ones, dropping some. This repertoire includes approximately 80,000 clones. This chain links TRBV27 with TRBJ2-1, with 8 bases that match TRBD2. This receptor was taken from a woman aged 25 to 45 in good health and CMV-seronegative. Material: PBMCs. The CDR3 DNA sequence: TGTGCCAGCAGAGCGGGGAACGCGGGGGGTGAGCAGTTCTTC. Protein product: CASRAGNAGGEQFF.